Only one count was recorded for the clone carrying this T cell receptor beta chain. Its antigen is not identified. This sample was included in a study of radiation and T cells in renal cell carcinoma. Findings of the study overall: Without pretreatment biopsies, baseline tumor clonotype presence was undetermined. From baseline, blood top tumor clonotypes peaked at 2 weeks post-radiation.

V lost 0 bases and J 4 bases, leaving 15 bases between the germline ends. This CDR3 contains 16 residues. In germline, CDR1 is LGHNA, CDR2 YSLEER. Using immunoSEQ multiplex PCR, the repertoire was profiled, and TCRdb retains in-frame clones only, with some absent. The profile shows 120,000 to 150,000 clones, 86% of them singletons. Specified time point: blood 4 weeks post-SBRT, at nephrectomy. This sample's treatment: 15 Gy SBRT to primary tumor, nephrectomy 4 weeks later. Nephrectomy followed 15 Gy stereotactic body radiation by 4 weeks. V and J are TRBV4-3 and TRBJ1-2; D might be TRBD1 (5 bases). The clonotype comes from a woman aged 45-59 years with renal cell carcinoma. The source was blood, collected from a patient whose treatment included radiotherapy and nephrectomy. The CDR3 DNA reads as TGCGCCAGCAGCCAAGAATTTGGGGTCCAGGGCTATGGCTACACCTTC. This gives the protein CASSQEFGVQGYGYTF.